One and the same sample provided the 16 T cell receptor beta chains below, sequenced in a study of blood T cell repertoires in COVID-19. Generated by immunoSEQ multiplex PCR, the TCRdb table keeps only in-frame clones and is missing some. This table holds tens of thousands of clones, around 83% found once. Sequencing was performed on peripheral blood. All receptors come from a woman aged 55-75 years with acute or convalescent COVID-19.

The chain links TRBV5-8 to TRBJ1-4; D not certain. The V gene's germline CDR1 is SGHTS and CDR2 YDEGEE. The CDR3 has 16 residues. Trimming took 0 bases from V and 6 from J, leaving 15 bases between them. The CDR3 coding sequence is TGTGCCAGCAGCTTGGTCTTTCGGCGGTTCGATGAAAAACTGTTTTTT. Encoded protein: CASSLVFRRFDEKLFF.

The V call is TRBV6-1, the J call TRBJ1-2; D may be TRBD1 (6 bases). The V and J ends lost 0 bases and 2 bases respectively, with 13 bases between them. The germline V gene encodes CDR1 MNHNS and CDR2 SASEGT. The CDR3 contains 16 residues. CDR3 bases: TGTGCCAGCAGTGAAGCTGCGATGGGGGCGAACTATGGCTACACCTTC. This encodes CASSEAAMGANYGYTF.

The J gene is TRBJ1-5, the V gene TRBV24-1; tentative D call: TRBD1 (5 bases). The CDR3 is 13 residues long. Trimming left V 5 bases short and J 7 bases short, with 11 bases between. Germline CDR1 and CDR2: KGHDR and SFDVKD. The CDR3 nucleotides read TGTGCCACCAGTGGCAGGGATGGCCAGCCCCAGCATTTT. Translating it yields CATSGRDGQPQHF.

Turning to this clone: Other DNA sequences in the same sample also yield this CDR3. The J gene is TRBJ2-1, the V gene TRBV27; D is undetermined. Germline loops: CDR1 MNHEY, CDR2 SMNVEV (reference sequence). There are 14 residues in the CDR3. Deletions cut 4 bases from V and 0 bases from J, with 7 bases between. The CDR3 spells CASSSLSSYNEQFF. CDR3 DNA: TGTGCCAGCAGTTCCCTGAGCTCCTACAATGAGCAGTTCTTC.

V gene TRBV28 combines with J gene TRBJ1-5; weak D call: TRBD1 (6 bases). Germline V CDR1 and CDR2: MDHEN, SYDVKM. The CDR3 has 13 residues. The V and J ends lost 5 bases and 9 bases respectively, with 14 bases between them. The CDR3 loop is CASSVDSTRPQHF. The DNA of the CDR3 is TGTGCCAGCAGTGTGGACAGCACGCGGCCCCAGCATTTT.

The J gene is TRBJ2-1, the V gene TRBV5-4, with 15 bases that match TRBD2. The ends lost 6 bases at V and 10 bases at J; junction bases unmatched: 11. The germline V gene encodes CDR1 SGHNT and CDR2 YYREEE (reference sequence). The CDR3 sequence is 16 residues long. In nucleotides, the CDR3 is TGTGCCAGCACCGAGGGACTAGCGGGAGGTTTAGGAGAGCAGTTCTTC. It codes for CASTEGLAGGLGEQFF.

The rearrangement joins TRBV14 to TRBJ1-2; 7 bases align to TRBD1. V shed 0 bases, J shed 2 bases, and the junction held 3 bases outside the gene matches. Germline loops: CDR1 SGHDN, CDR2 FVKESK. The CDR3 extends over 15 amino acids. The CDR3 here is CASSQETGVNYGYTF. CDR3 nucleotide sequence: TGTGCCAGCAGCCAAGAAACAGGGGTCAACTATGGCTACACCTTC.

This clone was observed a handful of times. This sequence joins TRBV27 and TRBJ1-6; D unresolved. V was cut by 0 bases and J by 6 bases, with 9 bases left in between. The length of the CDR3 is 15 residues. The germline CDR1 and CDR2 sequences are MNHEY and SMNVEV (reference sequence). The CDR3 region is CASSLSAGSNSPLHF. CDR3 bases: TGTGCCAGCAGTTTATCTGCAGGTTCTAATTCACCCCTCCACTTT.

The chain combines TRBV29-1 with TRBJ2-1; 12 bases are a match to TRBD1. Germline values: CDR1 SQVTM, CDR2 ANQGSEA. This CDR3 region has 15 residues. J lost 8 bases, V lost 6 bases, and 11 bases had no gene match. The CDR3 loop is CSVDSGQGARDEQFF. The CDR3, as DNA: TGCAGCGTAGACTCGGGACAGGGGGCTCGGGATGAGCAGTTCTTC.

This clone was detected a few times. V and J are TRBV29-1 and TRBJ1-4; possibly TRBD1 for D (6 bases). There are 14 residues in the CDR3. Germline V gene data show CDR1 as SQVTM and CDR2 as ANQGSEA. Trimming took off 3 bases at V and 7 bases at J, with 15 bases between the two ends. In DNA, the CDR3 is TGCAGCGTTGATCAGGGGCAGAGAGGTGAAAAACTGTTTTTT. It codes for CSVDQGQRGEKLFF.

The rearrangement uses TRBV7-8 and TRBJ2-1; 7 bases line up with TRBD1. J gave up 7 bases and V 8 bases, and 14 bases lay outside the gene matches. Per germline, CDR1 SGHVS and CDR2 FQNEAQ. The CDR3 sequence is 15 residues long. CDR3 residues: CASVPQGTGRNEQFF. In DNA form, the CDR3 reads TGTGCCAGCGTCCCACAGGGGACCGGGCGGAATGAGCAGTTCTTC.

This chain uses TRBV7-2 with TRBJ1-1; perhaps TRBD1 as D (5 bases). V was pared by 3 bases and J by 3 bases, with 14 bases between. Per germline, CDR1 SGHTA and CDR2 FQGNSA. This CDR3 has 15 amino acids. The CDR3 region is CASSLGPGPYTEAFF. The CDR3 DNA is TGTGCCAGCAGCTTGGGGCCCGGGCCCTACACTGAAGCTTTCTTT. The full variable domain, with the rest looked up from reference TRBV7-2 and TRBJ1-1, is GAGVSQSPSNKVTEKGKDVELRCDPISGHTALYWYRQSLGQGLEFLIYFQGNSAPDKSGLPSDRFSAERTGGSVSTLTIQRTQQEDSAVYLCASSLGPGPYTEAFFGQGTRLTVV.

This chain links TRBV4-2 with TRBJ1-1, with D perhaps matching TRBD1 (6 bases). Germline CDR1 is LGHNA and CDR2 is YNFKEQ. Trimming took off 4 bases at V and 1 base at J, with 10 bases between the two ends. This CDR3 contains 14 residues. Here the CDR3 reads CASSPQGANTEAFF. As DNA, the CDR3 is TGTGCCAGCAGCCCACAGGGAGCGAACACTGAAGCTTTCTTT.

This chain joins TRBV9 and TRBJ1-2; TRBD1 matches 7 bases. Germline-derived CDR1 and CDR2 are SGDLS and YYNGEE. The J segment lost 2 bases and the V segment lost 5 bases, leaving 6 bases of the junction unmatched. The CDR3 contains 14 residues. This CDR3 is CASSATGINYGYTF. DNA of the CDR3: TGTGCCAGCAGTGCGACAGGGATCAACTATGGCTACACCTTC.

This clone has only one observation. The CDR3 protein is CASSPGTIRETQYF. CDR3 DNA: TGTGCCAGCAGCCCAGGGACTATTCGGGAGACCCAGTACTTC. V gene TRBV7-3 combines with J gene TRBJ2-5; 7 nucleotides agree with TRBD2. CDR3 length: 14 amino acids. Per germline, CDR1 SGHTA and CDR2 FQGTGA. V shed 5 bases and J 5 bases; nucleotides not matched to a gene: 8.

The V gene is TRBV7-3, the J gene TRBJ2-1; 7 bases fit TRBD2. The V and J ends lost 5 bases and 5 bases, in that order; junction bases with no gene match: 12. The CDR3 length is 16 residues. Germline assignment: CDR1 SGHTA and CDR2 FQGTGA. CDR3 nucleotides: TGTGCCAGCAGCCCCCGGACGCGGGAGCGCAACAATGAGCAGTTCTTC. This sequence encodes CASSPRTRERNNEQFF.